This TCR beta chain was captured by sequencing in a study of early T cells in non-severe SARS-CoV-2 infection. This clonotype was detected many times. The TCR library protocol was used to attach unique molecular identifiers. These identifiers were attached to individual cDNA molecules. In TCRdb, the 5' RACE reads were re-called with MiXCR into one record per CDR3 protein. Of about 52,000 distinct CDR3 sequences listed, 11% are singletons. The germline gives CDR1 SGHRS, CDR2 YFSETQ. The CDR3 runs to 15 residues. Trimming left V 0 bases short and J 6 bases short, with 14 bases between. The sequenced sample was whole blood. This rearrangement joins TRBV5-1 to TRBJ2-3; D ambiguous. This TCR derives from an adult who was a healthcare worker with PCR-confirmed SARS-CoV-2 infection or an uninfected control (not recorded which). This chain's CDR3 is CASSLVLLDGDTQYF. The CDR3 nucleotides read TGCGCCAGCAGCTTGGTCCTCTTGGACGGGGATACGCAGTATTTT. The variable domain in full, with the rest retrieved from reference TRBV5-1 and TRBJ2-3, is KAGVTQTPRYLIKTRGQQVTLSCSPISGHRSVSWYQQTPGQGLQFLFEYFSETQRNKGNFPGRFSGRQFSNSRSEMNVSTLELGDSALYLCASSLVLLDGDTQYFGPGTRLTVL.